These 19 T cell receptor beta chains originate from one sample sequenced in a study of cytomegalovirus exposure and HLA in healthy donors. PCR was performed using 60 Vbeta and 13 Jbeta primers. Generated by immunoSEQ multiplex PCR, the TCRdb table keeps only in-frame clones and is missing some. In the table there are approximately 79,000 clones, approximately 74% of which are singletons. The sequencing input was PBMCs. The receptors derive from a man between 35 and 55 years old in good health and CMV-seropositive.

V usage is TRBV27 and J usage is TRBJ2-5, with 8 bases that match TRBD2. With 6 bases clipped from V and 0 bases from J, the junction kept 12 bases outside the gene matches. Germline V gene sequence: CDR1 MNHEY, CDR2 SMNVEV (reference sequence). The CDR3 has 17 residues. The CDR3 reads CASRRLAGGGNQETQYF. DNA for the CDR3: TGTGCCAGCAGAAGATTGGCCGGGGGGGGAAACCAAGAGACCCAGTACTTC.

This chain joins TRBV20-1 and TRBJ1-1, with no clear D. The CDR3 has 10 amino acids. From germline, CDR1 is DFQATT and CDR2 SNEGSKA (reference sequence). V lost 3 bases and J lost 3, with 2 bases in between. CDR3 nucleotides: TGCAGTGCTAGCGACACTGAAGCTTTCTTT. Translated: CSASDTEAFF.

This clone was seen a few times. This chain links TRBV28 with TRBJ1-5; D ambiguous. This CDR3 has 13 residues. The germline V gene has CDR1 MDHEN and CDR2 SYDVKM. Trimming left V 2 bases short and J 7 bases short, with 9 bases between. CDR3 DNA: TGTGCCAGCAGTTTAGAAGTGCGGCAGCCCCAGCATTTT. Translated: CASSLEVRQPQHF.

V is TRBV7-6 and J is TRBJ1-4, with TRBD1 matching over 10 bases. Germline CDR1 reads SGHVS; CDR2 reads FNYEAQ. CDR3 size: 16 residues. The V segment lost 6 bases and the J segment 6 bases; nucleotides outside the gene matches: 10. CDR3: CASSSGTGVLHEKLFF. CDR3 coding DNA: TGTGCCAGCAGTTCCGGGACAGGGGTTCTTCATGAAAAACTGTTTTTT.

V gene TRBV6-5 combines with J gene TRBJ2-3; TRBD1 aligns across 10 bases. Germline loops: CDR1 MNHEY, CDR2 SVGAGI. Losses at the gene ends were 2 bases for V and 5 bases for J; bases not matched to a gene: 4. The CDR3 totals 15 residues. DNA of the CDR3: TGTGCCAGCAGTTACGGGGACAGGGGACGAGATACGCAGTATTTT. It encodes CASSYGDRGRDTQYF.

This chain connects TRBV5-1 to TRBJ2-5, with D possibly TRBD1 on 5 matching bases. Judging by the DNA end, TRBJ2-7 fits better; the J call may be wrong. This CDR3 region has 15 residues. Per the germline V gene, CDR1 is SGHRS and CDR2 is YFSETQ. CDR3 sequence: CASSFDSRSTYEQYF. CDR3 DNA: TGCGCCAGCAGCTTTGACAGCCGTTCTACCTACGAGCAGTACTTC.

This clone was detected only once. This chain links TRBV10-2 with TRBJ2-7; D ambiguous. The germline V and J ends were trimmed by 2 bases and 0 bases, with 8 bases remaining between them. The CDR3 is made up of 14 amino acids. CDR1 is WSHSY and CDR2 is SAAADI in the germline V gene. CDR3 sequence (DNA): TGCGCCAGCAGTGAGGAACGACACTCCTACGAGCAGTACTTC. Amino acid sequence: CASSEERHSYEQYF.

The chain uses TRBV4-2 and TRBJ1-1; 9 nucleotides match TRBD1. This CDR3 region has 16 residues. The V gene's germline CDR1 is LGHNA and CDR2 YNFKEQ. V lost 4 bases to trimming and J lost 1 base; unmatched junction nucleotides: 7. The CDR3 coding sequence is TGTGCCAGCAGCCCAGAACCGGGACAGGGGAACACTGAAGCTTTCTTT. Encoded protein: CASSPEPGQGNTEAFF.

The gene calls are TRBV29-1 and TRBJ1-1; a weak D match, TRBD1 (5 bases). The germline V and J ends were trimmed by 4 bases and 1 base, with 10 bases remaining between them. The CDR3 runs to 13 residues. Germline CDR1 and CDR2: SQVTM and ANQGSEA. The CDR3 reads CSVGFTGNTEAFF. The CDR3 DNA is TGCAGCGTTGGGTTCACAGGGAACACTGAAGCTTTCTTT.

V and J are TRBV7-9 and TRBJ1-1; 9 bases agree with TRBD1. V gave up 4 bases and J gave up 5 bases; unmatched junction bases: 11. The germline V gene has CDR1 SEHNR and CDR2 FQNEAQ (reference sequence). CDR3 length: 16 amino acids. The CDR3: CASSSPTGGAGTEAFF. The CDR3 DNA reads TGTGCCAGCAGCTCGCCTACAGGGGGCGCAGGGACTGAAGCTTTCTTT. The full variable domain, completed using reference TRBV7-9 and TRBJ1-1, is DTGVSQNPRHKITKRGQNVTFRCDPISEHNRLYWYRQTLGQGPEFLTYFQNEAQLEKSRLLSDRFSAERPKGSFSTLEIQRTEQGDSAMYLCASSSPTGGAGTEAFFGQGTRLTVV.

This clone has only a few counts. The chain is built from TRBV19 and TRBJ1-5, with D maybe TRBD1 (5 bases). V gave up 3 bases and J gave up 7 bases, with 16 bases separating them. Germline assignment: CDR1 LNHDA and CDR2 SQIVND (reference sequence). CDR3 length: 15 residues. For the CDR3, the DNA is TGTGCCAGTAGTATGGGAGGGCAGGGAATCCAGCCCCAGCATTTT. This translates into CASSMGGQGIQPQHF. The full variable domain, completed using reference TRBV19 and TRBJ1-5, is DGGITQSPKYLFRKEGQNVTLSCEQNLNHDAMYWYRQDPGQGLRLIYYSQIVNDFQKGDIAEGYSVSREKKESFPLTVTSAQKNPTAFYLCASSMGGQGIQPQHFGDGTRLSIL.

Remarks on this clone: The same CDR3 also results from other DNA sequences found in this sample. The V gene is TRBV7-2, the J gene TRBJ2-3, with 9 bases fitting TRBD2. CDR3 length equals 16 residues. Germline V gene lookup returns CDR1 SGHTA and CDR2 FQGNSA. The J segment lost 4 bases and the V segment lost 1 base, leaving 6 bases of the junction unmatched. The CDR3 loop is CASSLVRLAGSDTQYF. The CDR3 DNA reads as TGTGCCAGCAGCTTAGTAAGGCTAGCGGGATCAGATACGCAGTATTTT.

The chain couples TRBV6-5 to TRBJ2-6; the D gene is possibly TRBD1 (6 bases). The CDR3 length is 15 residues. CDR1 is MNHEY and CDR2 is SVGAGI in the germline V gene. V shed 5 bases and J shed 2 bases, with 10 bases lying between them. CDR3 loop: CASSTGNPGANVLTF. CDR3 DNA: TGTGCCAGCAGTACAGGGAACCCTGGGGCCAACGTCCTGACTTTC.

The chain recombines TRBV7-6 with TRBJ1-3; tentatively, D is TRBD1 (5 bases). Germline CDR1 is SGHVS and CDR2 is FNYEAQ. V lost 5 bases and J lost 0, with 14 bases in between. This CDR3 has 16 amino acids. CDR3 coding DNA: TGTGCCAGCAGCCCAGGTCCAGGGTACTCTGGAAACACCATATATTTT. Residues: CASSPGPGYSGNTIYF. The full variable domain, its missing parts supplied by reference TRBV7-6 and TRBJ1-3, is GAGVSQSPRYKVTKRGQDVALRCDPISGHVSLYWYRQALGQGPEFLTYFNYEAQQDKSGLPNDRFSAERPEGSISTLTIQRTEQRDSAMYRCASSPGPGYSGNTIYFGEGSWLTVV.

CDR3 in DNA: TGCGCCAGCAGCCGCGGACTAGCGGGGGGAAACACCGGGGAGCTGTTTTTT. Translated, it gives CASSRGLAGGNTGELFF. V and J are TRBV4-1 and TRBJ2-2; TRBD2 matches 14 bases. The CDR3 loop spans 17 amino acids. The ends lost 4 bases at V and 2 bases at J; junction bases unmatched: 3. Germline V gene lookup returns CDR1 MGHRA and CDR2 YSYEKL.

The chain joins TRBV7-2 to TRBJ2-1, with 7 positions matching TRBD2. The V segment lost 2 bases and the J segment 7 bases; nucleotides outside the gene matches: 5. The CDR3 sequence is 14 residues long. In germline, CDR1 is SGHTA, CDR2 FQGNSA. CDR3 protein: CASSLRGVENEQFF. DNA for the CDR3: TGTGCCAGCAGCTTACGGGGGGTAGAGAATGAGCAGTTCTTC.

The genes are TRBV7-9 and TRBJ1-2; no clear D gene. The CDR3 extends over 14 amino acids. Per the germline V gene, CDR1 is SEHNR and CDR2 is FQNEAQ (reference sequence). V gave up 7 bases and J gave up 2 bases, with 14 bases separating them. The chain's CDR3 is CASTHGVFNYGYTF. Written as DNA, the CDR3 is TGTGCCAGCACCCACGGAGTGTTCAACTATGGCTACACCTTC.

This chain uses TRBV30 with TRBJ2-3; D is unclear. V was cut by 1 base and J by 6 bases, with 5 bases left in between. CDR1 is GTSNPN, CDR2 SVGIG, per germline (reference sequence). The CDR3 loop spans 11 amino acids. The CDR3 DNA is TGTGCCTGGAGTGCCGTTGATACGCAGTATTTT. Translated, it gives CAWSAVDTQYF.

The table lists this clone with a few counts. This rearrangement joins TRBV28 to TRBJ2-5; tentative D call: TRBD1 (6 bases). Germline values: CDR1 MDHEN, CDR2 SYDVKM. This CDR3 is 13 amino acids long. V lost 2 bases to trimming and J lost 9 bases, with 13 bases between them. CDR3 region: CASSLQSQGPQYF. CDR3 coding DNA: TGTGCCAGCAGTTTACAGTCTCAGGGGCCCCAGTACTTC. Full variable domain (outside the CDR3, taken from reference TRBV28 and TRBJ2-5): DVKVTQSSRYLVKRTGEKVFLECVQDMDHENMFWYRQDPGLGLRLIYFSYDVKMKEKGDIPEGYSVSREKKERFSLILESASTNQTSMYLCASSLQSQGPQYFGPGTRLLVL.